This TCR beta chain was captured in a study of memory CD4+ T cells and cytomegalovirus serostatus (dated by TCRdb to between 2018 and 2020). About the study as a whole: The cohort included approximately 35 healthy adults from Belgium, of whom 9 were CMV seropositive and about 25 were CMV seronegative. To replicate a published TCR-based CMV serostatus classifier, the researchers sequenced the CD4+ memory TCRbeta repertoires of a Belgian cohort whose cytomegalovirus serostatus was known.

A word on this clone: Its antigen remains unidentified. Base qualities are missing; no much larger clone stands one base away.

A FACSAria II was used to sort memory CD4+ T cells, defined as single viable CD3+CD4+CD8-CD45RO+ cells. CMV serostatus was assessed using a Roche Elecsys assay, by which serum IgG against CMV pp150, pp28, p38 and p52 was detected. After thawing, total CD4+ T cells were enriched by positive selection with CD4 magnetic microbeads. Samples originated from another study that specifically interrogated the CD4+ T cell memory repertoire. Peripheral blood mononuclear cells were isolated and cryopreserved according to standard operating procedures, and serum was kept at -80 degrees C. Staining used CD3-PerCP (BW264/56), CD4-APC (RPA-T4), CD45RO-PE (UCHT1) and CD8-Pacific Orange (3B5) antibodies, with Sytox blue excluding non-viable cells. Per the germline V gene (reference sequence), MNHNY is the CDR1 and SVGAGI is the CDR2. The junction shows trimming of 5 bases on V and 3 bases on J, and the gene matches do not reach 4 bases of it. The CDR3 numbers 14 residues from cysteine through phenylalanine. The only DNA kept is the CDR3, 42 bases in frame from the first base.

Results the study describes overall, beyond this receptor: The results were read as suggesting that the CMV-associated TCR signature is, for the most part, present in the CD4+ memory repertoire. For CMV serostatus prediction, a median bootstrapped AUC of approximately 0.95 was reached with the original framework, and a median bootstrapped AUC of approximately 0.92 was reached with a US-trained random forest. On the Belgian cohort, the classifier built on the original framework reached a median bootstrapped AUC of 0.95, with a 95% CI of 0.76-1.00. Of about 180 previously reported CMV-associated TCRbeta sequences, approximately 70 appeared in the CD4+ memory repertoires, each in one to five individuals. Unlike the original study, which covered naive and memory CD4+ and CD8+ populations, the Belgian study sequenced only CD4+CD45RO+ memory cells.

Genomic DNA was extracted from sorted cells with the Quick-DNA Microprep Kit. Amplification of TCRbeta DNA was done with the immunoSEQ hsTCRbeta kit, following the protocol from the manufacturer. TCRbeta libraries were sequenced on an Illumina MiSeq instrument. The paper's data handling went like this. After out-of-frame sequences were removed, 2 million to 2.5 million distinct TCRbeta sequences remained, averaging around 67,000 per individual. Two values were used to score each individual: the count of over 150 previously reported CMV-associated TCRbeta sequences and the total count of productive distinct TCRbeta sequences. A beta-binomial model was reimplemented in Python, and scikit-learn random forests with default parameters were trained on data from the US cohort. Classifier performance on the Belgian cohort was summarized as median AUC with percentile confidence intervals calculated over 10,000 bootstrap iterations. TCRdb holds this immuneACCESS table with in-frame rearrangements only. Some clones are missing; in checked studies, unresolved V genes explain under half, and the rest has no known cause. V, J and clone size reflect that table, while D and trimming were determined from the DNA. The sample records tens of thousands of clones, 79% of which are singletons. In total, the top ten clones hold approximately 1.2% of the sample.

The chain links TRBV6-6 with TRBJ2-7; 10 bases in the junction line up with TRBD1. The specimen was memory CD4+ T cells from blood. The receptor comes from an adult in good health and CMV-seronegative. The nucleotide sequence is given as TGTGCCAGCAGTCCCCGGACAGGGGGCTACGAGCAGTACTTC. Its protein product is CASSPRTGGYEQYF.